Listed below are T cell receptor beta chains from one sample, sequenced in a study of shared clonotypes between healthy human individuals. Clones were read by immunoSEQ multiplex PCR, and TCRdb kept only the in-frame ones, dropping some. The table includes 2 million to 3 million clones, roughly nine tenths detected once. Input material: naive CD4+ T cells sorted from blood. The receptors derive from a man in his late teens or twenties in good health. Both conserved end residues are part of each CDR3. Fields, in order: J gene, D gene, clone size, V gene, CDR3 DNA, CDR3 protein. A D gene is named only where the DNA matches it firmly. Size is omitted from some rows. Given values are once, few, many or a class for expanded clones.

TRBJ2-2 TRBD2 NA TRBV4-3 TGCGCCAGCAGCCAAGAGGGTAGCGGGAGAGCGAACACCGGGGAGCTGTTTTTT CASSQEGSGRANTGELFF
TRBJ2-2 TRBD2 NA TRBV7-7 TGTGCTAGCAGCCTCAGCGGGGACACCGGGGAGCTGTTTTTT CASSLSGDTGELFF
TRBJ2-7 TRBD1 NA TRBV5-6 TGTGCCAGCAGCTCCGGGACAGGGGGCTGGGGCGAGCAGTACTTC CASSSGTGGWGEQYF
TRBJ2-7 NA NA TRBV7-2 TGTGCCAGCAGCTTCGCTTTAGCCGCACTGGGCTCCTACGAGCAGTACTTC CASSFALAALGSYEQYF
TRBJ2-7 TRBD1 NA TRBV7-6 TGTGCCAGCAGCGAAAGGACAGGGGCTAGCGAGCAGTACTTC CASSERTGASEQYF
TRBJ1-3 TRBD1 NA TRBV30 TGTGCCTGGAGTGTAAAGGGGGCCTCTGGAAACACCATATATTTT CAWSVKGASGNTIYF
TRBJ2-6 NA NA TRBV5-5 TGTGCCAGCAGCTTGGCCCCAGGGGAAGCCGGGGCCAACGTCCTGACTTTC CASSLAPGEAGANVLTF
TRBJ1-5 NA NA TRBV9 TGTGCCAGCAGCGAGTATCCCCACCCGATGGACAACCTGGGGGATCAGCCCCAGCATTTT CASSEYPHPMDNLGDQPQHF
TRBJ2-1 NA once TRBV5-1 TGCGCCAGCACGTCCACAGGGTCCGGCCCTTACAATGAGCAGTTCTTC CASTSTGSGPYNEQFF
TRBJ1-4 NA once TRBV6-1 TGTGCCAGCAGCCCACAGGGTCGAGAAAAACTGTTTTTT CASSPQGREKLFF
TRBJ1-1 TRBD1 NA TRBV7-9 TGTGCCAGCAGCTCCATGACAGGGACGGCTGAAGCTTTCTTT CASSSMTGTAEAFF
TRBJ2-1 TRBD1 NA TRBV23-1 TGCGCCAGCAGTCAAATCCCCGGGACAGGGGAGGACAATGAGCAGTTCTTC CASSQIPGTGEDNEQFF
TRBJ1-4 TRBD1 NA TRBV29-1 TGCAGCGTTTCTTCCGGGACAGGGACTAATGAAAAACTGTTTTTT CSVSSGTGTNEKLFF
TRBJ1-1 NA NA TRBV6-1 TGTGCCAGCAGTGAAGGGGCCGTCGTGGAAACTGAAGCTTTCTTT CASSEGAVVETEAFF
TRBJ1-3 NA NA TRBV4-1 TGCGCCAGCAGCCAACCTCGACAGGCTGGAAACACCATATATTTT CASSQPRQAGNTIYF
TRBJ1-5 TRBD1 NA TRBV2 TGTGCCAGCAGTCCCGGGACAGGGATTGGTTTCAATCAGCCCCAGCATTTT CASSPGTGIGFNQPQHF
TRBJ1-3 NA once TRBV7-2 TGTGCCAGCAGATTATTGGACACCATATATTTT CASRLLDTIYF
TRBJ2-5 NA once TRBV5-1 TGCGCCAGCAGCTTGAGTGGGCGGCAAAGTGGAGAGACCCAGTACTTC CASSLSGRQSGETQYF
TRBJ2-7 NA NA TRBV6-1 TGTGCCAGCAGTTCCCCTGGGGTGAGCTCCTACGAGCAGTACTTC CASSSPGVSSYEQYF
TRBJ2-5 NA NA TRBV12-5 TGTGCTAGTGGGAACGGGGAGACCCAGTACTTC CASGNGETQYF
TRBJ2-6 NA NA TRBV5-1 TGCGCCAGCAGCTTGGTAGCCCTCTCTGGGGCCAACGTCCTGACTTTC CASSLVALSGANVLTF
TRBJ1-2 NA NA TRBV10-3 TGTGCCATCAGTGAGGCCTGGAGCTATGGCTACACCTTC CAISEAWSYGYTF
TRBJ2-3 NA NA TRBV5-1 TGCGCCAGCAGCTTGGAATTAAGGGCGGCGGATACGCAGTATTTT CASSLELRAADTQYF
TRBJ2-1 TRBD1 NA TRBV5-6 TGTGCCAGCAGCCCTGAGACAGGGAGCTCCTACAATGAGCAGTTCTTC CASSPETGSSYNEQFF
TRBJ2-7 NA once TRBV7-3 TGTGCCAGCAGCTTAATGGGTGGGGGAACCTACGAGCAGTACTTC CASSLMGGGTYEQYF
TRBJ2-7 NA NA TRBV5-1 TGCGCCAGCAGCTTCTGGACGGAACCTATAGAGCAGTACTTC CASSFWTEPIEQYF
TRBJ1-1 NA few TRBV7-3 TGTGCCAGCAGCAACAACCGGGGGACTGAAGCTTTCTTT CASSNNRGTEAFF
TRBJ1-2 NA NA TRBV28 TGTGCCAGCAGAGGGGCGGGATCGGGACACTATGGCTACACCTTC CASRGAGSGHYGYTF
TRBJ2-2 TRBD1 NA TRBV6-1 TGTGCCAGCAGTGGGGGACAGGGGAACACCGGGGAGCTGTTTTTT CASSGGQGNTGELFF
TRBJ2-5 TRBD2 NA TRBV6-1 TGTGCCAGCGTAGCGGGGGGGCAAGAGACCCAGTACTTC CASVAGGQETQYF
TRBJ1-5 NA NA TRBV18 TGTGCCAGCTCCCCGCATGAGAATCAGCCCCAGCATTTT CASSPHENQPQHF
TRBJ1-1 NA NA TRBV4-3 TGCGCCAGCAGCCCCCGAGGCACAGGCTTCATGAACACTGAAGCTTTCTTT CASSPRGTGFMNTEAFF
TRBJ1-4 NA NA TRBV30 TGTGCCTGGAGTGTGGCAGGGGCTAATGAAAAACTGTTTTTT CAWSVAGANEKLFF
TRBJ2-2 TRBD2 NA TRBV5-4 TGTGCCAGCAGGGCTAGCGGAGGCACCGGGGAGCTGTTTTTT CASRASGGTGELFF
TRBJ1-1 TRBD1 NA TRBV10-2 TGCGCCAGCAGTGAGAGACAGGGGGGCACTGAAGCTTTCTTT CASSERQGGTEAFF
TRBJ2-4 NA once TRBV18 TGTGCCAGCTCACCACTGGTCAGGGACATTCAGTACTTC CASSPLVRDIQYF
TRBJ1-1 NA NA TRBV11-2 TGTGCCAGCAGCGTACAGGGCCTCGGAACTGAAGCTTTCTTT CASSVQGLGTEAFF
TRBJ1-2 NA NA TRBV7-9 TGTGCCAGCAGCTTAGGGGGGGGCGGAAAGCCCCTGGGCTGGGGCTACACCTTC CASSLGGGGKPLGWGYTF
TRBJ1-2 TRBD1 NA TRBV6-5 TGTGCCAGCAGCTCCAGGGGGGAGGCTAACTATGGCTACACCTTC CASSSRGEANYGYTF
TRBJ2-2 TRBD2 NA TRBV6-5 TGTGCCAGCCATAGCGGGAGTTACACCGGGGAGCTGTTTTTT CASHSGSYTGELFF
TRBJ1-2 TRBD1 NA TRBV5-5 TGTGCCAGCAGCCAAGACAGGGGTGACTATGGCTACACCTTC CASSQDRGDYGYTF
TRBJ2-4 NA NA TRBV6-1 TGTGCCAGCATCCCGGGACGGCAAAACATTCAGTACTTC CASIPGRQNIQYF
TRBJ2-1 NA NA TRBV11-3 TGTGCCAGCGCGCCGACCACAGGGAGTGAGCAGTTCTTC CASAPTTGSEQFF
TRBJ1-6 NA many TRBV9 TGTGCCAGCAGCCCCACCCCTCCGACTTGGTCGGGGGGACCCCTCCACTTT CASSPTPPTWSGGPLHF
TRBJ1-5 NA NA TRBV10-3 TGTGCCATCAGTGAGGGGATGAAAGTAGGTCAGCCCCAGCATTTT CAISEGMKVGQPQHF
TRBJ2-7 NA NA TRBV10-2 TGCGCCAGCTTCGGTGATCGAGGCTACGAGCAGTACTTC CASFGDRGYEQYF
TRBJ2-3 NA NA TRBV5-1 TGCGCCAGCAGCCCAGAACCCCTAAACACAGATACGCAGTATTTT CASSPEPLNTDTQYF
TRBJ2-2 TRBD1 NA TRBV9 TGTGCCAGCAGCGGACAGGGGCGGGACACCGGGGAGCTGTTTTTT CASSGQGRDTGELFF